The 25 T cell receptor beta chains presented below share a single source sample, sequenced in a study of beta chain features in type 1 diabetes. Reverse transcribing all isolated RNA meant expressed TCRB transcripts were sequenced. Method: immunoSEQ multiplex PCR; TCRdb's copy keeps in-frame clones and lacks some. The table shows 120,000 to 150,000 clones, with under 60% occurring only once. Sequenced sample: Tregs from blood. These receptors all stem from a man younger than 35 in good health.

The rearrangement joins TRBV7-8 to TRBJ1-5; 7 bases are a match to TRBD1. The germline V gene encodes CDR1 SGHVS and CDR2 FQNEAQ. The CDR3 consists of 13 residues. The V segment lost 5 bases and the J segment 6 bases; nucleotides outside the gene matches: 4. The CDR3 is CASSPGTAQPQHF. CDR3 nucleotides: TGTGCCAGCAGCCCGGGGACAGCTCAGCCCCAGCATTTT.

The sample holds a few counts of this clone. Written as DNA, the CDR3 is TGTGCCAGCAGCTTAGGGCCTCTCGCTAGCGGATACAATGAGCAGTTCTTC. Translating it yields CASSLGPLASGYNEQFF. The chain uses TRBV7-2 and TRBJ2-1, with 7 bases matching TRBD2. The CDR3 loop spans 17 amino acids. Germline assignment: CDR1 SGHTA and CDR2 FQGNSA. V was clipped by 1 base and J by 4 bases; unmatched bases: 10.

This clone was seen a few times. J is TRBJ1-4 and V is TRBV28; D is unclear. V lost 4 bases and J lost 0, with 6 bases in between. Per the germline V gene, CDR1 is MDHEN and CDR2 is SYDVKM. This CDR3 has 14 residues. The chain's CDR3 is CASSSGTTNEKLFF. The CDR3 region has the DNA TGTGCCAGCAGTTCGGGAACAACTAATGAAAAACTGTTTTTT.

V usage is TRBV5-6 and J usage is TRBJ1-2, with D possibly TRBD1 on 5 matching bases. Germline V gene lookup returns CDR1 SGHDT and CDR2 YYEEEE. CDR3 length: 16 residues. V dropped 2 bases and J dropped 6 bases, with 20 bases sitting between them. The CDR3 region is CASSFYARAGNHGYTF. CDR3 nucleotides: TGTGCCAGCAGCTTTTATGCTAGGGCAGGGAACCATGGCTACACCTTC. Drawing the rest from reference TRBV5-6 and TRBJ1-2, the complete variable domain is DAGVTQSPTHLIKTRGQQVTLRCSPKSGHDTVSWYQQALGQGPQFIFQYYEEEERQRGNFPDRFSGHQFPNYSSELNVNALLLGDSALYLCASSFYARAGNHGYTFGSGTRLTVV.

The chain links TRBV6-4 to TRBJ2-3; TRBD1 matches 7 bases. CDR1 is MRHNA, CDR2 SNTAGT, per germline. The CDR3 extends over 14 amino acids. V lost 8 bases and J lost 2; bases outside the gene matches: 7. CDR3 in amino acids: CASLTGVNTDTQYF. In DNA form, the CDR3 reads TGTGCCAGCCTAACAGGGGTCAACACAGATACGCAGTATTTT.

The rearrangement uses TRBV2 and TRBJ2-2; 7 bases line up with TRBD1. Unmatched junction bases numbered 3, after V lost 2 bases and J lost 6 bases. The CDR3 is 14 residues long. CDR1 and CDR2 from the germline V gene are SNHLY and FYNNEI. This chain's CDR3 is CASSEQGVSGELFF. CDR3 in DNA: TGTGCCAGCAGTGAACAGGGGGTATCCGGGGAGCTGTTTTTT.

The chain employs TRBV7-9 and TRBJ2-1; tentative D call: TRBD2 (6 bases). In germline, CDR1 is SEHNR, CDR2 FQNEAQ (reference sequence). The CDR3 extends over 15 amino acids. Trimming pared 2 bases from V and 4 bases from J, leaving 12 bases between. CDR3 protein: CASSLREVYYNEQFF. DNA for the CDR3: TGTGCCAGCAGCTTAAGGGAGGTCTATTACAATGAGCAGTTCTTC.

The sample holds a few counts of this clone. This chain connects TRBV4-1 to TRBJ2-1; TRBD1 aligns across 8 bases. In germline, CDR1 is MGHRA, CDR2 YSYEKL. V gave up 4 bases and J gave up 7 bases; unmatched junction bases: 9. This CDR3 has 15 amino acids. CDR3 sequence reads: CASSLGTGGGNEQFF. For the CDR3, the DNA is TGCGCCAGCAGCCTCGGGACAGGAGGGGGGAATGAGCAGTTCTTC.

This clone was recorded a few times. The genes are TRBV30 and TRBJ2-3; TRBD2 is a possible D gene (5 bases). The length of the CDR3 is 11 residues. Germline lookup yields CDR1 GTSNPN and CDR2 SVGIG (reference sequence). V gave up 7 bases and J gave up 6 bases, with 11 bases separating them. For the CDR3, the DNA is TGTGCCTTTCCCTTAGCGGATACGCAGTATTTT. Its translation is CAFPLADTQYF.

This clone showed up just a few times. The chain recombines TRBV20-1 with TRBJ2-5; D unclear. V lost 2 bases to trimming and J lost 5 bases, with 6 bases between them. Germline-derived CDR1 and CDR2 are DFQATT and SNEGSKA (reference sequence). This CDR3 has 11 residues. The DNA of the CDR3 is TGCAGTGCTAGACACTGGGAGACCCAGTACTTC. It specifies CSARHWETQYF.

CDR3 sequence (DNA): TGTGCCAGCTCACCCGAGACAGGGAACACTGAAGCTTTCTTT. It codes for CASSPETGNTEAFF. The rearrangement uses TRBV18 and TRBJ1-1, with D possibly TRBD1 on 6 matching bases. CDR1 is KGHSH, CDR2 LQKENI, per germline. CDR3 length: 14 amino acids. With 3 bases removed from V and 1 base from J, the gap between germline ends came to 9 bases.

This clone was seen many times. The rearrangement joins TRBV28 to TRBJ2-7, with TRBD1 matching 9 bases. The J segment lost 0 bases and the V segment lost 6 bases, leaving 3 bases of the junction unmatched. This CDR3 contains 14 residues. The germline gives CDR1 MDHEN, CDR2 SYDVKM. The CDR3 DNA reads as TGTGCCAGCAGAGGGACAGGGCGCTCCTACGAGCAGTACTTC. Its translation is CASRGTGRSYEQYF.

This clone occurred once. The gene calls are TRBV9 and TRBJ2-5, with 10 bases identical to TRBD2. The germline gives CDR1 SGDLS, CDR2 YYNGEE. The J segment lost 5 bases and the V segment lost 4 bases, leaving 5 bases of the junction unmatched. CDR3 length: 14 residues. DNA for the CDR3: TGTGCCAGCAGCATCGGACTAGCGGCCGAGACCCAGTACTTC. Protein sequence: CASSIGLAAETQYF.

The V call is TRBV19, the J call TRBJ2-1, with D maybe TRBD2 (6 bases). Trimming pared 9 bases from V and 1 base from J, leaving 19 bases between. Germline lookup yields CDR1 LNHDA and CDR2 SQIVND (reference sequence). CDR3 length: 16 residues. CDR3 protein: CASRPGSGHSYNEQFF. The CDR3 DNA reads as TGTGCCAGCCGACCGGGTAGCGGCCATTCCTACAATGAGCAGTTCTTC.

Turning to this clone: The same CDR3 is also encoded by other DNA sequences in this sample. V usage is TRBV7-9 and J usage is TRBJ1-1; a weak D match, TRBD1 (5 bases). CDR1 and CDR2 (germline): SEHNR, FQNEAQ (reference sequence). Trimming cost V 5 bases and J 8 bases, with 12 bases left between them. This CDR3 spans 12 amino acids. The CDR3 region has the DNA TGTGCCAGCAGCCCTAGGACATCCGAAGCTTTCTTT. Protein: CASSPRTSEAFF.

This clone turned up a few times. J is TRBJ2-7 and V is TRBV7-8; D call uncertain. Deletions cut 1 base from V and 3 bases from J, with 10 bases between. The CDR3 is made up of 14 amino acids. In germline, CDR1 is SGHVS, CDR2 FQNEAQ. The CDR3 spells CASSLVGPNYEQYF. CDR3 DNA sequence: TGTGCCAGCAGCTTAGTTGGGCCGAACTACGAGCAGTACTTC.

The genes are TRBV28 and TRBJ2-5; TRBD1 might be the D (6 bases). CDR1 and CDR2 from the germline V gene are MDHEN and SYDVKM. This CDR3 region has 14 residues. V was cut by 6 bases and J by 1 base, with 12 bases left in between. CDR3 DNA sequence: TGTGCCAGCAGCCGTTACAGGGCCCAAGAGACCCAGTACTTC. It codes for CASSRYRAQETQYF.

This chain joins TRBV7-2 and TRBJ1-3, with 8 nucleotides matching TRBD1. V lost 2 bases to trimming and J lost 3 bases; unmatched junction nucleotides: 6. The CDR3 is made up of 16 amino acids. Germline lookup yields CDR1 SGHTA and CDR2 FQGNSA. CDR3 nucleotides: TGTGCCAGCAGCTTAACTCAGGGGGCCTATGGAAACACCATATATTTT. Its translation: CASSLTQGAYGNTIYF.

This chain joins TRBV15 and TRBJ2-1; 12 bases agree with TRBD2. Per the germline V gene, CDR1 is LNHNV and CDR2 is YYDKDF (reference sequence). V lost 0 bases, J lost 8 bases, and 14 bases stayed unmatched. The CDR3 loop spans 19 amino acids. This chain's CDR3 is CATSRDRLAGGPRNHEQFF. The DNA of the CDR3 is TGTGCCACCAGCAGAGATAGGCTAGCGGGAGGGCCTCGCAACCATGAGCAGTTCTTC. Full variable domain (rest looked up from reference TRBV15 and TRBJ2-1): DAMVIQNPRYQVTQFGKPVTLSCSQTLNHNVMYWYQQKSSQAPKLLFHYYDKDFNNEADTPDNFQSRRPNTSFCFLDIRSPGLGDTAMYLCATSRDRLAGGPRNHEQFFGPGTRLTVL.

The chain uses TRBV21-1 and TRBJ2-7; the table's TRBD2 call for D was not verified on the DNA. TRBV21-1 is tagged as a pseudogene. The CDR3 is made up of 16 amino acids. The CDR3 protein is CASSSRGLADSYEQYF. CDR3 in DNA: TGTGCCAGCAGCTCAAGGGGACTAGCGGACTCCTACGAGCAGTACTTC.

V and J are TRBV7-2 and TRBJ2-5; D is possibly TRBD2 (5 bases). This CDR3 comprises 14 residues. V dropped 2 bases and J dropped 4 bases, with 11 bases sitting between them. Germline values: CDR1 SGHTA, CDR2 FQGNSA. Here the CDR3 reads CASSLYGNLETQYF. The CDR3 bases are TGTGCCAGCAGCTTATACGGGAATTTAGAGACCCAGTACTTC.

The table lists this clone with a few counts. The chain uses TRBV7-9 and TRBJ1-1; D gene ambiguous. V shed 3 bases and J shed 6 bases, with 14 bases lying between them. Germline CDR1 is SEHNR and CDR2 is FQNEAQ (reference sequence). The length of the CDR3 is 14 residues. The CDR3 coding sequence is TGTGCCAGCAGCTTCGAGGGAAGGGTCGCTGAAGCTTTCTTT. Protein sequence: CASSFEGRVAEAFF.

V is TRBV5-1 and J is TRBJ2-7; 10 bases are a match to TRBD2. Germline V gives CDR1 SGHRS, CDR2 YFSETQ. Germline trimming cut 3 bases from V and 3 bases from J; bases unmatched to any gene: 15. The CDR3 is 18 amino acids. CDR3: CASSSRTSGPLFHYEQYF. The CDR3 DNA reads TGCGCCAGCAGCTCCAGGACTAGCGGACCTCTTTTTCACTACGAGCAGTACTTC.

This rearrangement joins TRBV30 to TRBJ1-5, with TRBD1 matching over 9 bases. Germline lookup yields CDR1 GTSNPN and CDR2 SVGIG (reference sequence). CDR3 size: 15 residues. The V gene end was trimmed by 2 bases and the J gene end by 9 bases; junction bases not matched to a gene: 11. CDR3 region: CAWSRSQGAYGPQHF. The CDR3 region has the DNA TGTGCCTGGAGTAGATCACAGGGGGCCTATGGGCCCCAGCATTTT. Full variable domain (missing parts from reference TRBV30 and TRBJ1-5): SQTIHQWPATLVQPVGSPLSLECTVEGTSNPNLYWYRQAAGRGLQLLFYSVGIGQISSEVPQNLSASRPQDRQFILSSKKLLLSDSGFYLCAWSRSQGAYGPQHFGDGTRLSIL.

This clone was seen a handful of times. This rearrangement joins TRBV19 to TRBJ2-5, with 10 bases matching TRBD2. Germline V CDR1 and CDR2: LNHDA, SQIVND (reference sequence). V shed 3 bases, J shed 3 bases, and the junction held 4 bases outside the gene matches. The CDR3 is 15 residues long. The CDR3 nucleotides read TGTGCCAGTAGTATGAGGACTAGCGGAAAAGAGACCCAGTACTTC. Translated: CASSMRTSGKETQYF.